This T cell receptor beta chain came from a study of T cells after yellow fever vaccination. Looking at the study overall: Any fraction with a low cell number was prepared using SMART-Seq v4 Ultra Low Input.

The CDR3 has 16 residues. Unmatched junction bases numbered 8, after V lost 5 bases and J lost 2 bases. Germline V gene lookup returns CDR1 WSHSY and CDR2 SAAADI. TCRdb analysed the 5' RACE reads with MiXCR anew, one entry per CDR3 protein. The table includes 450,000 to 600,000 distinct CDR3 sequences, roughly 13% detected once. Here the sequenced sample was PBMCs, taken on the day of the yellow fever booster vaccination. This clonotype originated in a man aged 30-40 years who received the YFV17D yellow fever vaccine. The chain uses TRBV10-2 and TRBJ1-3, with 8 bases identical to TRBD1. In DNA form, the CDR3 reads TGCGCCAGCAGTAACACAGGGACAGGTCCTGGAAACACCATATATTTT. Residues: CASSNTGTGPGNTIYF.